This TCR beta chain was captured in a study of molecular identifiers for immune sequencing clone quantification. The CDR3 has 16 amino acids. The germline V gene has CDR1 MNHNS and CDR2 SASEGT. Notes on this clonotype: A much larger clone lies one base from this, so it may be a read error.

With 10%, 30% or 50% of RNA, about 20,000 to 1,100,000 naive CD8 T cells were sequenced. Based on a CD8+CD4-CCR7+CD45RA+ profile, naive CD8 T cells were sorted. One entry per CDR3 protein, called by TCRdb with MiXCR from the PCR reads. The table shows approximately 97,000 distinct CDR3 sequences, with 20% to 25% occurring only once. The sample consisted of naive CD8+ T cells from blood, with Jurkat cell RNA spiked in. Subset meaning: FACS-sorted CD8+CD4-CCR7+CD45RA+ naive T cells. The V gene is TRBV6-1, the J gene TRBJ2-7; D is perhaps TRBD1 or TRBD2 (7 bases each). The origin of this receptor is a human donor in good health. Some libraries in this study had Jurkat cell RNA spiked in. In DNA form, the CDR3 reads TGTGCCAGCAATGAATGGGGAGGGGGCGCCTCCTACGAGCAGTACTTC. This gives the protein CASNEWGGGASYEQYF.